This passage covers 3 T cell receptor beta chains from one sample sequenced in a study of blood T cell repertoires in COVID-19. Sequencing was performed with immunoSEQ multiplex PCR; in TCRdb, only in-frame clones are kept and a portion is missing. The sample records under 300,000 clones, around 88% being singletons. Input material: PBMCs or T cells enriched from blood (not recorded which). Receptor source: a woman aged 40 to 50 with acute COVID-19.

The rearrangement links TRBV19 to TRBJ1-6, with 8 bases lining up with TRBD1. Germline V gene data show CDR1 as LNHDA and CDR2 as SQIVND (reference sequence). Germline trimming cut 3 bases from V and 5 bases from J; bases unmatched to any gene: 9. This CDR3 is 17 amino acids long. The CDR3 loop reads CASSITGTGGDNSPLHF. The DNA for the CDR3 is TGTGCCAGTAGTATCACCGGGACAGGCGGTGATAATTCACCCCTCCACTTT. Filled out from reference TRBV19 and TRBJ1-6, the complete variable domain reads DGGITQSPKYLFRKEGQNVTLSCEQNLNHDAMYWYRQDPGQGLRLIYYSQIVNDFQKGDIAEGYSVSREKKESFPLTVTSAQKNPTAFYLCASSITGTGGDNSPLHFGNGTRLTVT.

The chain combines TRBV7-6 with TRBJ1-6; TRBD1 matches at 9 bases. CDR1 is SGHVS, CDR2 FNYEAQ, per germline. The CDR3 totals 14 residues. With V trimmed by 5 bases and J by 10 bases, 6 bases remained unmatched. The CDR3 reads CASSRTGVDSPLHF. The CDR3 region has the DNA TGTGCCAGCAGCCGGACAGGGGTGGACTCACCCCTCCACTTT.

V usage is TRBV27 and J usage is TRBJ1-1, with 9 bases identical to TRBD1. The CDR3 sequence is 15 residues long. The V gene's germline CDR1 is MNHEY and CDR2 SMNVEV (reference sequence). Unmatched junction bases numbered 10, after V lost 5 bases and J lost 6 bases. The CDR3 DNA reads as TGTGCCAGCAGTACCCGGGACAGGGACAACGCTGAAGCTTTCTTT. Translating it yields CASSTRDRDNAEAFF.